This entry describes one T cell receptor (beta chain). What it binds is unknown. The sample comes from a study of shared clonotypes between healthy human individuals. Study-level points and caveats: Four donors shared approximately 5% of their naive CD4 clonotypes.

From germline, CDR1 is MGHRA and CDR2 YSYEKL. The CDR3 sequence is 19 residues long. The trim removed 4 bases at V and 2 bases at J, leaving 17 bases unmatched. Authors' analysis steps: For the immunoSEQ data, sequences were junction-only without quality scores, so filtering differed. Clones were read by immunoSEQ multiplex PCR, and TCRdb kept only the in-frame ones, dropping some. The V and J calls and clone size are taken from that table; D and trimming were inferred from the DNA. The sample has about 2.4 million clones, about 92% seen once. The source of this sequence is a man aged 18 to 30 in good health. V gene TRBV4-1 combines with J gene TRBJ2-7; 10 bases line up with TRBD2. Input material: naive CD4+ T cells sorted from blood. Subset: CD45RA+ positively selected. CDR3 nucleotide sequence: TGCGCCAGCAGCCTTCAATCCATAGCGGGGGGACGGAGAACCTACGAGCAGTACTTC. This sequence encodes CASSLQSIAGGRRTYEQYF.